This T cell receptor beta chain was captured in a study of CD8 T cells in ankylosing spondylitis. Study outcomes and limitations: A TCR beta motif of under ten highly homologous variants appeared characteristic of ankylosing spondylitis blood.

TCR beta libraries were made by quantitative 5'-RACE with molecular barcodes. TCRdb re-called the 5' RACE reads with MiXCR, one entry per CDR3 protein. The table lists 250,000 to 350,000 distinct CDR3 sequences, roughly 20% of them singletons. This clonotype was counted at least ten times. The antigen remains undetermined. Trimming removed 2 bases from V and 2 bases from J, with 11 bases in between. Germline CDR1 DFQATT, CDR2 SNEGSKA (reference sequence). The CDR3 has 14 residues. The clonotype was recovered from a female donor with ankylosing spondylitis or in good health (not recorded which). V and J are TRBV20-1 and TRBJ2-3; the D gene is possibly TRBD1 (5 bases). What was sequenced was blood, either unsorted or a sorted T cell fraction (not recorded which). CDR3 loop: CSARIQGNTDTQYF. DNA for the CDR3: TGCAGTGCTAGAATCCAGGGAAACACAGATACGCAGTATTTT.